These 30 T cell receptor beta chains originate from one sample sequenced in a study of T cells in Graves' hyperthyroidism and ophthalmopathy. Using RNA transcripts as the source, TCR beta CDR3 regions were amplified. The HTBI primer set drove a first-round RT-PCR of the TCR CDR3. TCRdb redid the calling of the multiplex PCR reads with MiXCR, one entry per CDR3 protein. The table lists roughly 580,000 distinct CDR3 sequences, around 42% of them singletons. The sample taken for sequencing was peripheral blood or thyroid tissue (not recorded which). Receptors originate from a woman aged 18-29 years with Graves' hyperthyroidism.

The sample holds many counts of this clonotype. This rearrangement joins TRBV10-3 to TRBJ1-5, with D unresolved. Germline V gene sequence: CDR1 ENHRY, CDR2 SYGVKD. Trimming pared 0 bases from V and 6 bases from J, leaving 3 bases between. The CDR3 consists of 12 residues. CDR3 DNA sequence: TGTGCCATCAGTGAGTCGAGTCAGCCCCAGCATTTT. The encoded protein is CAISESSQPQHF.

Only a few counts were recorded for this clonotype. The genes are TRBV7-2 and TRBJ1-6, with 9 bases that match TRBD1. This CDR3 is built from 15 residues. V trimming: 5 bases; J trimming: 9 bases; junction bases outside the gene matches: 8. CDR1 SGHTA and CDR2 FQGNSA come from the germline V gene. This chain's CDR3 is CASSRSQGASSPLHF. The CDR3 nucleotides are TGTGCCAGCAGCCGCTCACAGGGGGCTAGTTCACCCCTCCACTTT.

The sample holds a few counts of this clonotype. The V and J genes are TRBV29-1 and TRBJ1-2; TRBD1 might be the D (5 bases). Germline V gene sequence: CDR1 SQVTM, CDR2 ANQGSEA. V was cut by 0 bases and J by 4 bases, with 9 bases left in between. The CDR3 is 13 residues long. The CDR3 DNA reads TGCAGCGTTGAAGATGGGCAGGGCTATGGCTACACCTTC. This gives the protein CSVEDGQGYGYTF.

The chain couples TRBV7-8 to TRBJ2-7, with D maybe TRBD1 (6 bases). V was pared by 3 bases and J by 6 bases, with 12 bases between. CDR3 size: 13 residues. The V gene's germline CDR1 is SGHVS and CDR2 FQNEAQ. The CDR3 here is CASSFREGGEQYF. Here the CDR3 DNA reads TGTGCCAGCAGCTTTCGGGAAGGGGGCGAGCAGTACTTC.

This clonotype has at least ten counts. This chain links TRBV15 with TRBJ1-1; the match to TRBD1 covers 7 bases. The CDR3 sequence is 14 residues long. V trimming: 3 bases; J trimming: 0 bases; junction bases outside the gene matches: 1. Germline V gene sequence: CDR1 LNHNV, CDR2 YYDKDF (reference sequence). The CDR3 spells CATSSGTVNTEAFF. CDR3 in DNA: TGTGCCACCAGCAGTGGGACAGTGAACACTGAAGCTTTCTTT.

The table lists this clonotype with a few counts. The chain joins TRBV7-8 to TRBJ1-1; 7 bases are a match to TRBD1. Germline CDR1 reads SGHVS; CDR2 reads FQNEAQ. The CDR3 consists of 16 residues. The J segment lost 3 bases and the V segment lost 3 bases, leaving 10 bases of the junction unmatched. The CDR3 sequence: CASSFGTEEDYTEAFF. In DNA, the CDR3 is TGTGCCAGCAGCTTCGGGACAGAAGAAGATTACACTGAAGCTTTCTTT.

This clonotype has a count of ten or more. V gene TRBV15 combines with J gene TRBJ2-7, with 11 bases lining up with TRBD2. The V gene's germline CDR1 is LNHNV and CDR2 YYDKDF (reference sequence). The CDR3 length is 17 residues. V lost 5 bases, J lost 0 bases, and 9 bases stayed unmatched. The CDR3: CATSLTGLADSSYEQYF. Here the CDR3 DNA reads TGTGCCACCAGCTTAACGGGACTAGCGGACAGCTCCTACGAGCAGTACTTC.

The chain recombines TRBV25-1 with TRBJ2-7, with 11 bases lining up with TRBD1. With the DNA end fitting TRBJ2-1 better, the J assignment may be wrong. The CDR3 totals 16 residues. CDR1 and CDR2 (germline): MGHDK, SYGVNS. In nucleotides, the CDR3 is TGTGCCAGCAGTGAATATAGCAGGGACAGGGGGGTCGAGCAGTTCTTC. The encoded protein is CASSEYSRDRGVEQFF.

This chain uses TRBV20-1 with TRBJ2-5; D not resolved. The germline V gene has CDR1 DFQATT and CDR2 SNEGSKA (reference sequence). Trimming stripped 5 bases from V and 1 base from J, with 8 bases between. The CDR3 length is 12 residues. CDR3 amino acids: CSAVVPQETQYF. CDR3 nucleotides: TGCAGTGCTGTCGTGCCCCAAGAGACCCAGTACTTC.

As for this clonotype: This may stem from a read error, because a much larger clone lies one nucleotide away. For the CDR3, the DNA is TGTGCCAGCAGACTCGGACAGGGATGGGGAGAGACCCAGTACTTC. As protein: CASRLGQGWGETQYF. The V and J genes are TRBV7-6 and TRBJ2-5, with 8 nucleotides matching TRBD1. The CDR3 spans 15 residues. The germline V gene encodes CDR1 SGHVS and CDR2 FNYEAQ. After removal of 6 bases from V and 4 bases from J, the junction contained 10 bases not matched to a gene.

The chain is built from TRBV24-1 and TRBJ2-5, with 9 nucleotides matching TRBD1. The V gene's germline CDR1 is KGHDR and CDR2 SFDVKD. The CDR3 extends over 16 amino acids. Trimming cost V 4 bases and J 3 bases; bases outside gene matches: 8. The CDR3 DNA reads as TGTGCCACCAGTGAGTCCGGGACAGGGAGAGAAGAGACCCAGTACTTC. It encodes CATSESGTGREETQYF.

About this clonotype: The germline gene is not matched at one end of the junction; a read error may be the cause. This chain links TRBV19 with TRBJ1-2; 8 nucleotides line up with TRBD1. Germline V gene sequence: CDR1 LNHDA, CDR2 SQIVND (reference sequence). The CDR3 covers 15 residues. The CDR3 nucleotides read TGTGCCAGTAGTTTCGGACAGGGAGGGAGCTATGGCTGCACCTTC. Translated, it gives CASSFGQGGSYGCTF.

With respect to this clonotype: One end of the junction varies from germline; a read error may be responsible. This chain joins TRBV14 and TRBJ2-5; tentatively, D is TRBD2 (6 bases). This CDR3 is 18 amino acids long. CDR1 and CDR2 (germline): SGHDN, FVKESK. The CDR3 bases are TGTGCCAGCAGCCAAGACCTTTTCTTTTCAACGGGGGAAGAAACCCAGTACTTC. Amino acid sequence: CASSQDLFFSTGEETQYF.

This clonotype showed up just a few times. V is TRBV7-3 and J is TRBJ2-7, with D perhaps TRBD2 (5 bases). Trimming took off 8 bases at V and 2 bases at J, with 10 bases between the two ends. This CDR3 spans 12 amino acids. Germline V gene sequence: CDR1 SGHTA, CDR2 FQGTGA. CDR3 amino acids: CASGEGAYEQYF. In DNA, the CDR3 is TGTGCCAGCGGAGAGGGTGCCTACGAGCAGTACTTC.

This sequence joins TRBV25-1 and TRBJ1-1; D ambiguous. Germline V gene sequence: CDR1 MGHDK, CDR2 SYGVNS. The CDR3 is made up of 15 amino acids. V gave up 6 bases and J gave up 1 base, with 15 bases separating them. This CDR3 is CASRPLWGTNTEAFF. CDR3 sequence (DNA): TGTGCCAGCAGGCCACTTTGGGGTACGAACACTGAAGCTTTCTTT. The variable domain in full, with the rest retrieved from reference TRBV25-1 and TRBJ1-1, is EADIYQTPRYLVIGTGKKITLECSQTMGHDKMYWYQQDPGMELHLIHYSYGVNSTEKGDLSSESTVSRIRTEHFPLTLESARPSHTSQYLCASRPLWGTNTEAFFGQGTRLTVV.

There are a few counts of this clonotype. The rearrangement joins TRBV7-2 to TRBJ2-2, with no clear D. The CDR3 runs 15 residues. Trimming left V 2 bases short and J 4 bases short, with 11 bases between. The V gene's germline CDR1 is SGHTA and CDR2 FQGNSA. The CDR3 sequence is CASSLFLGGTGELFF. The CDR3 DNA follows: TGTGCCAGCAGCTTATTTCTGGGCGGCACCGGGGAGCTGTTTTTT.

The rearrangement joins TRBV7-6 to TRBJ2-7; D is unclear. Trimming removed 5 bases at V and 5 bases at J, with 10 bases between. Germline V CDR1 and CDR2: SGHVS, FNYEAQ. The CDR3 is made up of 12 amino acids. Written as DNA, the CDR3 is TGTGCCAGCAGCACCCTGTCTGACGAGCAGTACTTC. Translated, it gives CASSTLSDEQYF.

This clonotype occurred a few times. The rearrangement joins TRBV7-9 to TRBJ2-2; a possible D gene is TRBD1 (5 bases). From germline, CDR1 is SEHNR and CDR2 FQNEAQ (reference sequence). V shed 5 bases and J shed 7 bases, with 14 bases lying between them. There are 14 residues in the CDR3. Written as DNA, the CDR3 is TGTGCCAGCAGCACCAGACAGCTTCACGGGGAGCTGTTTTTT. Amino acids: CASSTRQLHGELFF.

The chain joins TRBV24-1 to TRBJ2-2, with 12 positions matching TRBD2. This CDR3 comprises 16 residues. The V and J ends lost 4 bases and 7 bases, in that order; junction bases with no gene match: 6. The germline V gene encodes CDR1 KGHDR and CDR2 SFDVKD. CDR3 amino acids: CATSDWTSGNVGELFF. The CDR3 DNA is TGTGCCACCAGTGACTGGACTAGCGGGAATGTCGGGGAGCTGTTTTTT.

Ten or more counts support this clonotype. The rearrangement uses TRBV7-9 and TRBJ1-3; no clear D. From germline, CDR1 is SEHNR and CDR2 FQNEAQ (reference sequence). The ends were cut back, 4 bases at V and 2 bases at J, with 18 bases in the middle. The CDR3 totals 17 residues. This CDR3 is CASSSMTGQTTGNTIYF. The CDR3 DNA sequence: TGTGCCAGCAGCTCGATGACCGGGCAGACCACTGGAAACACCATATATTTT.

In its sample, this clonotype was seen a few times. This chain uses TRBV11-3 with TRBJ2-6, with D maybe TRBD1 (5 bases). Trimming removed 5 bases at V and 2 bases at J, with 13 bases between. The CDR3 spans 16 residues. Germline CDR1 SGHNT, CDR2 YENEEA. DNA of the CDR3: TGTGCCAGCAGCCCCGAAGGGGAAGCTGGGGCCAACGTCCTGACTTTC. Translation: CASSPEGEAGANVLTF.

A few counts support this clonotype. The chain is built from TRBV25-1 and TRBJ1-3, with D possibly TRBD1 on 6 matching bases. Deletions cut 6 bases from V and 0 bases from J, with 18 bases between. This CDR3 is built from 17 residues. Per the germline V gene, CDR1 is MGHDK and CDR2 is SYGVNS. The CDR3 nucleotides read TGTGCCAGCAGCCAAGGACAGACAGTGTACTCTGGAAACACCATATATTTT. Its translation is CASSQGQTVYSGNTIYF.

This clonotype came up a few times. This chain uses TRBV20-1 with TRBJ2-7, with D tentatively TRBD2 (6 bases). CDR1 is DFQATT and CDR2 is SNEGSKA in the germline V gene (reference sequence). V gave up 3 bases and J gave up 3 bases, with 9 bases separating them. This CDR3 is 12 amino acids long. Here the CDR3 reads CSARGGRYEQYF. In nucleotides, the CDR3 is TGCAGTGCTAGGGGGGGTCGCTACGAGCAGTACTTC.

Concerning this clonotype itself: This sequence may be a read error, since a much larger clone differs from it by one base. The rearrangement links TRBV14 to TRBJ2-6; perhaps TRBD1 as D (5 bases). The germline V gene has CDR1 SGHDN and CDR2 FVKESK. The CDR3 extends over 14 amino acids. The CDR3 bases are TGTGCCAGCAGCCCGCACTCTGGGGCCAACGTCCTGGCTTTC. It is translated as CASSPHSGANVLAF.

For this clonotype: The junction departs from the called germline gene at one end, perhaps through a read error. The chain is built from TRBV10-1 and TRBJ1-5, with D uncertain. Germline V CDR1 and CDR2: WNHNN, SYGVQD (reference sequence). The CDR3 is 12 residues long. The CDR3, as DNA: TGCGCCAGCAGTAGTAGCAGTCAGCCCCAGCATTTT. It encodes CASSSSSQPQHF.

The chain joins TRBV15 to TRBJ1-6; 10 positions agree with TRBD1. In germline, CDR1 is LNHNV, CDR2 YYDKDF (reference sequence). Losses at the gene ends were 4 bases for V and 9 bases for J; bases not matched to a gene: 6. This CDR3 comprises 15 residues. The DNA of the CDR3 is TGTGCCACCAGCATCAGGACAGGGGGGAGTTCACCCCTCCACTTT. This encodes CATSIRTGGSSPLHF. Using reference TRBV15 and TRBJ1-6 for the parts outside the CDR3, the full variable domain is DAMVIQNPRYQVTQFGKPVTLSCSQTLNHNVMYWYQQKSSQAPKLLFHYYDKDFNNEADTPDNFQSRRPNTSFCFLDIRSPGLGDTAMYLCATSIRTGGSSPLHFGNGTRLTVT.

The rearrangement links TRBV5-1 to TRBJ2-7; D is unresolved. The CDR3 length is 14 residues. The germline V and J ends were trimmed by 1 base and 0 bases, with 8 bases remaining between them. Germline CDR1 SGHRS, CDR2 YFSETQ. The CDR3 region has the DNA TGCGCCAGCAGCTTGCTGACCAGCTCCTACGAGCAGTACTTC. This encodes CASSLLTSSYEQYF. The complete variable domain, with remaining parts taken from reference TRBV5-1 and TRBJ2-7, reads KAGVTQTPRYLIKTRGQQVTLSCSPISGHRSVSWYQQTPGQGLQFLFEYFSETQRNKGNFPGRFSGRQFSNSRSEMNVSTLELGDSALYLCASSLLTSSYEQYFGPGTRLTVT.

CDR3 bases: TGTGCCAGCTCACCACCGGGCGGATCCAGGGAGCAGTACTTC. Amino acid sequence: CASSPPGGSREQYF. The chain employs TRBV7-9 and TRBJ2-7, with D hard to call. Per germline, CDR1 SEHNR and CDR2 FQNEAQ (reference sequence). V gave up 8 bases and J gave up 7 bases, with 21 bases separating them. This CDR3 comprises 14 residues. Using reference TRBV7-9 and TRBJ2-7 for the parts outside the CDR3, the full variable domain is DTGVSQNPRHKITKRGQNVTFRCDPISEHNRLYWYRQTLGQGPEFLTYFQNEAQLEKSRLLSDRFSAERPKGSFSTLEIQRTEQGDSAMYLCASSPPGGSREQYFGPGTRLTVT.

V and J are TRBV7-3 and TRBJ1-1, with TRBD1 as a possible D gene (5 bases). With 8 bases removed from V and 0 bases from J, the gap between germline ends came to 10 bases. CDR1 and CDR2 from the germline V gene are SGHTA and FQGTGA. The CDR3 sequence is 13 residues long. This CDR3 reads CASWGRLNTEAFF. CDR3 nucleotide sequence: TGTGCCAGCTGGGGACGGTTGAACACTGAAGCTTTCTTT.

This clonotype showed up just a few times. This chain connects TRBV7-9 to TRBJ2-7; 13 nucleotides line up with TRBD2. The CDR3 loop spans 15 amino acids. Germline V lookup: CDR1 SEHNR, CDR2 FQNEAQ (reference sequence). The V and J ends lost 5 bases and 3 bases, in that order; junction bases with no gene match: 4. CDR3 in DNA: TGTGCCAGCAGCACCCGGACTAGCGGGAGCTACGAGCAGTACTTC. Its translation: CASSTRTSGSYEQYF.